A selection of T cell receptor beta chains follows, all from one sample in a study of blood T cell repertoires in COVID-19. Using immunoSEQ multiplex PCR, the repertoire was profiled, and TCRdb retains in-frame clones only, with some absent. Counted here are approximately 190,000 clones, roughly 91% occurring once; the ten biggest clones make up under 6.5%. Sequencing was performed on peripheral blood. The receptors originated from a man in his forties with active or convalescent COVID-19. Both conserved end residues are part of each CDR3.

>TRBJ2-1|TRBV6-5
CASSYGRLAHNEQFF
>TRBJ2-3|TRBV6-1
CASSELSSTDTQYF
>TRBJ2-6|TRBV6-2/TRBV6-3
CASSYEVVGANVLTF
>TRBJ1-5|TRBV6-6
CASSLWGTGVPGSAEQPQHF
>TRBJ2-1|TRBV28
CASSLFTGRYNEQFF
>TRBJ2-1|TRBV6-2/TRBV6-3
CASSLGVVAGEAQFF
>TRBJ2-5|TRBV7-9
CASSGESETQYF
>TRBJ2-7|TRBV7-9
CASRSGQGNEQYF
>TRBJ1-6|TRBV28
CASSPGQGDSYNSPLHF
>TRBJ1-4|TRBV7-6
CASSRNVLGGEKLFF
>TRBJ1-1|TRBV2
CASSLTGSTEAFF
>TRBJ2-1|TRBV9
CASSVRSSGTNEQFF
>TRBJ1-2|TRBV12-5
CASGLVPGGDYGYTF
>TRBJ1-1|TRBV6-5
CASRLPGTMNTEAFF
>TRBJ1-4|TRBV6-5
CASSPRGWGGEKLFF
>TRBJ2-1|TRBV11-3
CASSRRAGGRYEQFF
>TRBJ1-2|TRBV19
CASSIVTSASRYGYTF
>TRBJ2-7|TRBV9
CASSVVGTALEQYF
>TRBJ1-3|TRBV5-1
CASSLFTRNPGNTIYF
>TRBJ2-5|TRBV7-2
CASSPGTAGETQYF
>TRBJ2-4|TRBV14
CASSQGGLTLAKNIQYF
>TRBJ1-2|TRBV24-1
CATSDAGTGDGYTF
>TRBJ2-1|TRBV5-6
CASSLMRASVNRYNEQFF
>TRBJ1-4|TRBV6-5
CASSYSQGSSREKLFF
>TRBJ1-1|TRBV3-1/TRBV3-2
CASSPRGNTEAFF
>TRBJ2-2|TRBV25-1
CASSGGQGHGELFF
>TRBJ1-2|TRBV10-3
CAISAWTGGAVNYGYTF
>TRBJ2-1|TRBV11-2
CASSLQGSYNEQFF
>TRBJ1-1|TRBV19
CASSIRTGGYTEAFF
>TRBJ1-3|TRBV28
CASSFAGQGTLLF
>TRBJ1-4|TRBV2
CASTLGAGTTNEKLFF
>TRBJ1-5|TRBV7-9
CASSAQGARIQPQHF
>TRBJ2-2|TRBV7-2
CASSLSGGGSVGELFF
>TRBJ1-1|TRBV11-1
CASSGPGTGGHTEAFF
>TRBJ2-7|TRBV27
CASSLKFGAAPYEQYF
>TRBJ1-4|TRBV5-6
CASSVGSVKMWGSDEKLFF
>TRBJ1-1|TRBV19
CASSIAAGGSGLRAFF
>TRBJ1-5|TRBV3-1/TRBV3-2
CASSQDIGAVHQPQHF